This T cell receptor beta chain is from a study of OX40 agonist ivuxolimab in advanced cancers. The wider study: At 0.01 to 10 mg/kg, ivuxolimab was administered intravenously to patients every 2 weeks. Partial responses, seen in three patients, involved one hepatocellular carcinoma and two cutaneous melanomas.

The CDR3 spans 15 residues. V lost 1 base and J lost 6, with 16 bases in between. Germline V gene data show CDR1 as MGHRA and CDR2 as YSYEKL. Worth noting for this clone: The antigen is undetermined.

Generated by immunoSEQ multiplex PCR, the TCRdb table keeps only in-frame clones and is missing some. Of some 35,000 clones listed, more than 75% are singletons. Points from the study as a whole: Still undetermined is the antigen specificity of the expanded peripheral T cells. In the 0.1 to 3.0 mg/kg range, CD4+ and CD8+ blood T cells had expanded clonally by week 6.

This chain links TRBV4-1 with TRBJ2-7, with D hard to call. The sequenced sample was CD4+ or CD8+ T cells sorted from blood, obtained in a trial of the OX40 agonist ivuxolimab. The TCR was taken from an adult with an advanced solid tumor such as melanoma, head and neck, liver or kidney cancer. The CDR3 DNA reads TGCGCCAGCAGCCAAGGTCTCAGTGAAACGGGCGAGCAGTACTTC. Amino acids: CASSQGLSETGEQYF.